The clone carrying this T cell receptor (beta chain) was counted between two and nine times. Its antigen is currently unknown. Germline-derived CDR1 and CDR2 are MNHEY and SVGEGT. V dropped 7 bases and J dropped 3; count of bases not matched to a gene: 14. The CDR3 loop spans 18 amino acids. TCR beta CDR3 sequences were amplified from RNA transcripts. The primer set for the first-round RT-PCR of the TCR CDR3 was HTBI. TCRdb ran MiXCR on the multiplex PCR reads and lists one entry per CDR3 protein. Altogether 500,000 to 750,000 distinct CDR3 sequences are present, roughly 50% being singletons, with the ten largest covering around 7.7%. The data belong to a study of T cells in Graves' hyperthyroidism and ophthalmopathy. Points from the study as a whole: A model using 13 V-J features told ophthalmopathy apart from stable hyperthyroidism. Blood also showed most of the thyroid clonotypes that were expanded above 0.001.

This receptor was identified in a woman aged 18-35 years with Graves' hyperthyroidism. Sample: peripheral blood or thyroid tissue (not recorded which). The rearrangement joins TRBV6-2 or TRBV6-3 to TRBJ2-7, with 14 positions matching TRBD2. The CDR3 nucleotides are TGTGCCAGCATTCCGGGGGGACTAGCGGGAGCGAAAGGCTACGAGCAGTACTTC. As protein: CASIPGGLAGAKGYEQYF.